Detailed here is one T cell receptor beta chain. The antigen remains undetermined. Sequencing used immunoSEQ multiplex PCR; TCRdb keeps in-frame clones, though not all of them. The table records about 1.1 million clones, approximately 80% of them present only once. These data come from a study of shared clonotypes between healthy human individuals. Study-level findings and limits: Donor scarcity curtailed the genetic and exposure-history diversity represented herein. It was observed that about 5% of naive CD4 clonotypes were shared across a handful of donors.

This CDR3 is built from 14 residues. The germline gives CDR1 MNHEY, CDR2 SMNVEV (reference sequence). V was clipped by 8 bases and J by 3 bases, with 16 bases between them. This chain joins TRBV27 and TRBJ2-5; no reliable D call. The receptor was isolated from a man aged 18-30 years in good health. Some clones in this sample may be carry-over from other donors' samples. The material sequenced was memory CD4+ T cells from PBMCs. Sample subset: CD45RA-negative fraction. The CDR3: CASSFGPLEETQYF. CDR3 bases: TGTGCCAGCTCTTTTGGGCCCTTAGAAGAGACCCAGTACTTC.